Sequencing of this TCR beta chain was carried out in a study of blood T cell repertoires in COVID-19. Whole-study context: Samples of COVID-19 (acute and convalescent) were obtained from the United States, Italy and Spain.

The CDR3 covers 11 residues. V lost 3 bases and J lost 4, with 3 bases in between. Germline V gives CDR1 LNHDA, CDR2 SQIVND (reference sequence). Original handling: Amplification of reference gene primers was used by the study to estimate nucleated cell counts. Clones were read by immunoSEQ multiplex PCR, and TCRdb kept only the in-frame ones, dropping some. V and J calls and clone size follow that table, whereas D and trimming were derived from the DNA. The sample records about 190,000 clones, more than 70% being singletons. The sequence came from a human donor in a cohort sampled during active COVID-19. This rearrangement joins TRBV19 to TRBJ2-5; no reliable D call. Sequencing was done on a sample of peripheral blood. CDR3 sequence: CASSMAETQYF. In DNA form, the CDR3 reads TGTGCCAGTAGTATGGCAGAGACCCAGTACTTC.